The 2 T cell receptor beta chains below all came from one sample that was sequenced in a study of PD-L1 blockade in urothelial cancer (dated by TCRdb to the late 2010s). Library construction relied on the immunoSEQ multiplex PCR assay. Here the immuneACCESS table is served through TCRdb, limited to in-frame sequences with V and J called. Missing clones are a known gap in these copies; in checked studies unresolved V genes cover under half, and the rest lacks a known reason. The sample table records about 32,000 clones; roughly 88% of these occur just once. The ten most abundant clones make up 30% of the sample. Sequences were derived from PBMCs, sampled around atezolizumab (anti-PD-L1) treatment. The receptors derive from a man aged 55-75 years with urothelial cancer.

This clone appeared once. The chain links TRBV6-5 to TRBJ2-3, with TRBD1 matching 7 bases. This CDR3 is built from 15 residues. The germline V gene has CDR1 MNHEY and CDR2 SVGAGI. The trim removed 1 base at V and 2 bases at J, leaving 3 bases unmatched. The CDR3: CASSYLRGPTDTQYF. Here the CDR3 DNA reads TGTGCCAGCAGTTACTTGAGGGGGCCCACAGATACGCAGTATTTT.

The rearrangement uses TRBV19 and TRBJ2-5; 11 nucleotides line up with TRBD2. V dropped 7 bases and J dropped 2; count of bases not matched to a gene: 9. CDR1 and CDR2 from the germline V gene are LNHDA and SQIVND (reference sequence). This CDR3 is 16 amino acids long. The CDR3 DNA is TGTGCCAGTACCGCTAGGACTAGCGGGTATCAAGAGACCCAGTACTTC. It is translated as CASTARTSGYQETQYF. The full variable domain, in which reference TRBV19 and TRBJ2-5 provide the parts outside the CDR3, is DGGITQSPKYLFRKEGQNVTLSCEQNLNHDAMYWYRQDPGQGLRLIYYSQIVNDFQKGDIAEGYSVSREKKESFPLTVTSAQKNPTAFYLCASTARTSGYQETQYFGPGTRLLVL.